These T cell receptor beta chains were read from a single sample in a study of CD8+CD57+ T cells in acquired aplastic anemia. A single record per CDR3 protein comes from TCRdb applying MiXCR to the reads. The table has 200,000 or so distinct CDR3 sequences, roughly half seen once. Sequenced sample: sorted CD4+, CD8+, or CD8+CD57+ T cells (not recorded which) from PBMCs. The receptors come from a human donor with aplastic anemia. Each CDR3 is given without its conserved first and last residue. Fields, in order: J gene, clone size, V gene, CDR3 protein. Only part of the rows carry a size: once, few, many, or a class if the clone is expanded.

TRBJ2-7	NA	TRBV19	ASSPLGLENEQY
TRBJ2-2	few	TRBV6-1	ASRRTSGHTGELF
TRBJ2-3	few	TRBV2	ANNLGLAVTDTQY
TRBJ2-7	NA	TRBV30	AWIRGGTGITYEQY
TRBJ1-2	many	TRBV7-9	ASSLEGGGGYT
TRBJ2-2	NA	TRBV7-9	ASSPFTGELF
TRBJ1-3	few	TRBV11-2	ASSPPPGGAEIRNTIY
TRBJ2-5	NA	TRBV7-9	ASSQEGIETQY
TRBJ2-5	NA	TRBV24-1	ATSDYGLAGQETQY
TRBJ1-5	NA	TRBV20-1	SAHPASSNQPQH
TRBJ2-3	many	TRBV5-1	ASSYQGRGDTQY
TRBJ1-2	NA	TRBV19	ARGGTPRGGYT
TRBJ1-6	NA	TRBV19	ASSLGTQRGSPLH
TRBJ2-4	few	TRBV12-3/TRBV12-4	ASSLGVAKNIQY
TRBJ1-6	many	TRBV5-4	ASSLATGGNSPLH
TRBJ1-2	NA	TRBV2	ASSKQGANYGYT
TRBJ2-2	many	TRBV5-6	ASSLAGPQTGELF
TRBJ1-1	NA	TRBV25-1	ASSEPSLGDTEAF
TRBJ2-1	NA	TRBV25-1	ASSETASYNEQF
TRBJ2-1	NA	TRBV5-1	ASSLAGQGMNEQF
TRBJ2-7	NA	TRBV19	ASSVTGTGGNEQY
TRBJ1-5	many	TRBV2	ASSTTKGETNQPQH
TRBJ2-1	NA	TRBV19	ASSIERGDEQF
TRBJ1-1	once	TRBV25-1	ASSEPDRGTEAF
TRBJ2-5	many	TRBV20-1	SARERLAGDTQY
TRBJ2-1	many	TRBV7-2	ASSPRRGNEQF
TRBJ2-5	NA	TRBV10-3	AISPGRDGGTQY
TRBJ2-7	NA	TRBV10-3	AISGTDSYEQY
TRBJ1-2	NA	TRBV6-5	ASSYYDRLYGYT
TRBJ2-2	NA	TRBV9	ASSVATGTGPSTGELF
TRBJ2-1	many	TRBV10-3	AISESATLSYNEQF
TRBJ2-5	NA	TRBV10-3	AISAVGVQETQY
TRBJ2-7	once	TRBV6-5	ASSYSIQGSYEQY
TRBJ2-7	NA	TRBV7-3	ASSSRTAGEQY
TRBJ1-3	NA	TRBV7-6	ASSSRSPGNTIY
TRBJ1-2	few	TRBV14	ASSQGGQGSGGYT
TRBJ2-6	NA	TRBV5-1	ASSKVTSGGLLGANVLT
TRBJ1-1	NA	TRBV7-2	ASSSLGVGAF
TRBJ2-3	many	TRBV7-2	ASSSQPLSTDTQY
TRBJ2-7	many	TRBV6-5	ASSSRAGGTYEQY
TRBJ2-7	NA	TRBV20-1	SASSSGGSSYEQY